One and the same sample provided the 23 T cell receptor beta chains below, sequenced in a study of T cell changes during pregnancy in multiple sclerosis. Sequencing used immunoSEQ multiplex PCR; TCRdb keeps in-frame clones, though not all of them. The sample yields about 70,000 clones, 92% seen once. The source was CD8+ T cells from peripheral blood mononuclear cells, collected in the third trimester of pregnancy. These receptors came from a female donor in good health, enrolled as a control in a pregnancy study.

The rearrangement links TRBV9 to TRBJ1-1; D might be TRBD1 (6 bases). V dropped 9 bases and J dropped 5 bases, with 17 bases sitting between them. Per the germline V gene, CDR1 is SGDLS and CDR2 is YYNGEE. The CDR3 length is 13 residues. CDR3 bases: TGTGCCACTTCCCCAGGGGTAAAGACTGAAGCTTTCTTT. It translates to CATSPGVKTEAFF.

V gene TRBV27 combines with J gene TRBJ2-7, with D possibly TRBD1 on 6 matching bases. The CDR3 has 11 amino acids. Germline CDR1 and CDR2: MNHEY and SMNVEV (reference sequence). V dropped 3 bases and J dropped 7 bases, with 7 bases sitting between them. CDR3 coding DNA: TGTGCCAGCAGTTTCGGACAGGAGCAGTACTTC. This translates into CASSFGQEQYF.

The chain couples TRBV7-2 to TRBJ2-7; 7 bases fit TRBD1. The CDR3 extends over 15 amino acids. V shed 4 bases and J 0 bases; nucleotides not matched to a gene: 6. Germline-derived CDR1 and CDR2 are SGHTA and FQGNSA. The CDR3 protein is CASSSQWDSSYEQYF. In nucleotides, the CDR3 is TGTGCCAGCAGCTCCCAGTGGGACAGCTCCTACGAGCAGTACTTC.

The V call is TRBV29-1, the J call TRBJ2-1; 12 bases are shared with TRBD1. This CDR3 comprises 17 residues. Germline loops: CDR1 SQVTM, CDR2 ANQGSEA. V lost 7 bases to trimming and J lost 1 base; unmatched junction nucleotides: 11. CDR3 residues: CSAVGTGGIGSYNEQFF. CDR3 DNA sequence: TGCAGCGCTGTGGGGACAGGGGGCATTGGGTCCTACAATGAGCAGTTCTTC.

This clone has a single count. CDR3 coding DNA: TGTGCCAGCTCACCACCGGCGGGGATCGGAAACACCATATATTTT. Translated, it gives CASSPPAGIGNTIYF. The chain recombines TRBV18 with TRBJ1-3, with D uncertain. CDR3 length: 15 residues. Looked up from germline, CDR1 is KGHSH and CDR2 is LQKENI. V was pared by 0 bases and J by 4 bases, with 10 bases between.

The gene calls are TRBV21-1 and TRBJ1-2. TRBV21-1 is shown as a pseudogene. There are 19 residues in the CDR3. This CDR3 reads CASSGPGGTAEPLNYGYTF. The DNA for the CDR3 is TGTGCCAGCAGCGGACCGGGAGGGACAGCCGAGCCCCTTAACTATGGCTACACCTTC.

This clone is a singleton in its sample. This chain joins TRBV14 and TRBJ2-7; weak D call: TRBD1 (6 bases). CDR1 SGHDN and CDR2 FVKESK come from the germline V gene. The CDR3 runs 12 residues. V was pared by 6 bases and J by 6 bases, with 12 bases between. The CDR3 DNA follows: TGTGCCAGCAGTCAGGGGTCAGGCGAGCAGTACTTC. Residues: CASSQGSGEQYF.

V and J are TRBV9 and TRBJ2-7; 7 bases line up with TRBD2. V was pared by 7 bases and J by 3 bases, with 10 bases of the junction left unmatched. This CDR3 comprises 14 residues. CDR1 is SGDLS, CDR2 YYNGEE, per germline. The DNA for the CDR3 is TGTGCCAGCGGATCCGGGACTACTAGCTACGAGCAGTACTTC. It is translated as CASGSGTTSYEQYF.

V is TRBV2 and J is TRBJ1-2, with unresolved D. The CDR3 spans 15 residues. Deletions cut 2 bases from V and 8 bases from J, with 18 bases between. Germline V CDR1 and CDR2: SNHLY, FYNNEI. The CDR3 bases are TGTGCCAGCAGTGAATCTAATAGTGGTCTCGTAGGCTACACCTTC. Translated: CASSESNSGLVGYTF.

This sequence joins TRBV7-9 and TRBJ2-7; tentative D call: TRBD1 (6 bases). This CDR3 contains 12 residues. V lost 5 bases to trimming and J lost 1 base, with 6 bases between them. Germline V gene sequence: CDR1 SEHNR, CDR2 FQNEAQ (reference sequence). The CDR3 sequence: CASSQGSYEQYF. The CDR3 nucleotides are TGTGCCAGCAGCCAGGGGTCCTACGAGCAGTACTTC.

Here the CDR3 DNA reads TGTGCCAGTAGTATAGTGAGGGTTGTGGGCAATCAGCCCCAGCATTTT. Protein sequence: CASSIVRVVGNQPQHF. This chain links TRBV19 with TRBJ1-5, with no clear D. Trimming took off 1 base at V and 2 bases at J, with 12 bases between the two ends. The CDR3 has 16 amino acids. Germline CDR1 and CDR2: LNHDA and SQIVND (reference sequence).

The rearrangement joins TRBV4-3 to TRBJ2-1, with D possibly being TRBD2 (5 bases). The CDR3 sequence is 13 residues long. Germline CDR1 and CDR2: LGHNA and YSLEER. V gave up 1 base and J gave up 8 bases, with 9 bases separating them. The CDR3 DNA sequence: TGCGCCAGCAGCCAAGTGCTTAGCGATGAGCAGTTCTTC. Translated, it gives CASSQVLSDEQFF.

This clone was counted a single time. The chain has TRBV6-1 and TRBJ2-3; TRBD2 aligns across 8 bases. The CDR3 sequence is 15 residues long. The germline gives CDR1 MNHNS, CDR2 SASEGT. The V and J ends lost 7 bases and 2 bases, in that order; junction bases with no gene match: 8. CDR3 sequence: CASTSGSGDTDTQYF. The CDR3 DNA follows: TGTGCCAGCACCTCGGGTAGCGGGGACACAGATACGCAGTATTTT.

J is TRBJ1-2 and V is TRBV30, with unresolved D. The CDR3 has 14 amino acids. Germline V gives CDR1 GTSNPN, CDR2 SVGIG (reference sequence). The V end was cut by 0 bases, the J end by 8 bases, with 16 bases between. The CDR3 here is CAWSVMGIPGGYTF. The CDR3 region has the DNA TGTGCCTGGAGTGTAATGGGGATTCCGGGAGGCTACACCTTC.

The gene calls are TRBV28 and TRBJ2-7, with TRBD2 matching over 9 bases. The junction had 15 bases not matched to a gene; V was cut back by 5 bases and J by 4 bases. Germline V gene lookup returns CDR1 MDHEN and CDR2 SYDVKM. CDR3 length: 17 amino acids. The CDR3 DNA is TGTGCCAGCAGTCTTCTTAGCGGGGGATCCGTCGTATACGAGCAGTACTTC. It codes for CASSLLSGGSVVYEQYF.

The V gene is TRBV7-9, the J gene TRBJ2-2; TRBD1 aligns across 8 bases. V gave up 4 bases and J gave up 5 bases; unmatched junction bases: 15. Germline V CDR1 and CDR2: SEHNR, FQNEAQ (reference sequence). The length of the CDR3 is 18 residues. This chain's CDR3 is CASSSETSGQGLTGELFF. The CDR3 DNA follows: TGTGCCAGCAGCTCCGAAACCTCCGGACAGGGTTTGACCGGGGAGCTGTTTTTT.

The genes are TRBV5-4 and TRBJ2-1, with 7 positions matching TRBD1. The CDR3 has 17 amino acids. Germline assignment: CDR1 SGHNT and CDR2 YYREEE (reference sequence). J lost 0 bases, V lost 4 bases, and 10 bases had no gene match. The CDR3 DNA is TGTGCCAGCAGCCTAGCAGTGACAGGGATCTCCTACAATGAGCAGTTCTTC. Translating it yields CASSLAVTGISYNEQFF.

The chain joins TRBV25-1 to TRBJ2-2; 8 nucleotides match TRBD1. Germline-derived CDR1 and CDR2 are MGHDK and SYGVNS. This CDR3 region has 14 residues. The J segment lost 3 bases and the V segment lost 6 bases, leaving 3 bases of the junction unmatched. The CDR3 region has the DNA TGTGCCAGCAGGCTGACAGGGGACACCGGGGAGCTGTTTTTT. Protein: CASRLTGDTGELFF. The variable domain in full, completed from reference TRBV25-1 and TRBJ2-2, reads EADIYQTPRYLVIGTGKKITLECSQTMGHDKMYWYQQDPGMELHLIHYSYGVNSTEKGDLSSESTVSRIRTEHFPLTLESARPSHTSQYLCASRLTGDTGELFFGEGSRLTVL.

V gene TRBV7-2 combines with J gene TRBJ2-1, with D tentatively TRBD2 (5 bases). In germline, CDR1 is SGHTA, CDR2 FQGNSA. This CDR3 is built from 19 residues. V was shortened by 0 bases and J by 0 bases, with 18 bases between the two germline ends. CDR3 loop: CASSLASFGLVSSYNEQFF. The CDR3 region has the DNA TGTGCCAGCAGCTTAGCGAGTTTCGGACTGGTGAGCTCCTACAATGAGCAGTTCTTC.

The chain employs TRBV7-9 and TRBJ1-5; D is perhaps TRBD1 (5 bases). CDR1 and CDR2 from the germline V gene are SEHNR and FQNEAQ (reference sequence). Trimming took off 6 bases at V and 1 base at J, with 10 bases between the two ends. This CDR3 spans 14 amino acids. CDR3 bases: TGTGCCAGCAGTAATACAGGAAGCAATCAGCCCCAGCATTTT. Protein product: CASSNTGSNQPQHF.

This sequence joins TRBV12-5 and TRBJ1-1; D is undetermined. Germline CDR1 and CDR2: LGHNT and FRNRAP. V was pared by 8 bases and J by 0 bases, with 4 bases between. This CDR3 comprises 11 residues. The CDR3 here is CASTLNTEAFF. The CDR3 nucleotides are TGTGCTAGTACATTGAACACTGAAGCTTTCTTT.

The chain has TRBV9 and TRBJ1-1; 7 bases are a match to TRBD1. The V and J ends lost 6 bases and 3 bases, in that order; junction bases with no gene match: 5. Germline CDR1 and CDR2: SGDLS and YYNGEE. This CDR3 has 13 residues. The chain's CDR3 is CASNIQGDTEAFF. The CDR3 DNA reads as TGTGCCAGCAATATTCAGGGGGACACTGAAGCTTTCTTT.

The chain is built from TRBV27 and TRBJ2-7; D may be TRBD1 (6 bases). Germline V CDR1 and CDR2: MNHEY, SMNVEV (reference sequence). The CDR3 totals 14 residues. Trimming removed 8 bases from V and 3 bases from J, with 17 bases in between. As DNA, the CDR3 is TGTGCCAGCTATCAGGGGATTGGGGGCTACGAGCAGTACTTC. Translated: CASYQGIGGYEQYF.